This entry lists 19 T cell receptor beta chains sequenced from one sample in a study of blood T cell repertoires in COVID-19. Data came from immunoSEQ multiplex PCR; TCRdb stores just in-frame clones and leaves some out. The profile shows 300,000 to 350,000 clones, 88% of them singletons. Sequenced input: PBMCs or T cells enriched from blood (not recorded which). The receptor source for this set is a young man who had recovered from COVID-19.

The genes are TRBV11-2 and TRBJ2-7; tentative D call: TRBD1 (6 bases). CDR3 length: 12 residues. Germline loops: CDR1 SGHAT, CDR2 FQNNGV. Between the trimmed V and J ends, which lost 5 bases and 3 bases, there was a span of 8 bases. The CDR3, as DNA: TGTGCCAGCAGCACAGGGAACTACGAGCAGTACTTC. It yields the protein CASSTGNYEQYF.

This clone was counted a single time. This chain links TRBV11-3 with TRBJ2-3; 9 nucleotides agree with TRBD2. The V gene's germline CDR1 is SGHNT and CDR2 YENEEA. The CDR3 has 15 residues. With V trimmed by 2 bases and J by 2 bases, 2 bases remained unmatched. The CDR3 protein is CASSLSSGTTDTQYF. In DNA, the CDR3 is TGTGCCAGCAGCTTATCTAGCGGGACCACAGATACGCAGTATTTT.

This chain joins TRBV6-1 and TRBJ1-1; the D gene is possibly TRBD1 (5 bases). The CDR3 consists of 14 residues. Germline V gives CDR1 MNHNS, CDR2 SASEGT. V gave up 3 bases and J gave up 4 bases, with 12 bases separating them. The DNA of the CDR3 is TGTGCCAGCAGTGAGGTGGAGACAGTCACTGAAGCTTTCTTT. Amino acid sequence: CASSEVETVTEAFF.

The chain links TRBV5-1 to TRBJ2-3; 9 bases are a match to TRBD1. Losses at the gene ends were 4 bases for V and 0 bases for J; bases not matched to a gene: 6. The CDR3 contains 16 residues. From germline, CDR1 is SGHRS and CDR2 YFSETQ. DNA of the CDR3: TGCGCCAGCAGCAGCGCACAGGGGGCGAGCACAGATACGCAGTATTTT. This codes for CASSSAQGASTDTQYF.

The CDR3 region has the DNA TGCGCCAGCAGTCAAGAGGGGAGGGTCACTGAAGCTTTCTTT. This gives the protein CASSQEGRVTEAFF. The chain carries TRBV23-1 and TRBJ1-1; D is perhaps TRBD1 (5 bases). TRBV23-1 is designated an ORF whose function remains uncertain. The CDR3 totals 14 residues. V was shortened by 2 bases and J by 4 bases, with 11 bases between the two germline ends.

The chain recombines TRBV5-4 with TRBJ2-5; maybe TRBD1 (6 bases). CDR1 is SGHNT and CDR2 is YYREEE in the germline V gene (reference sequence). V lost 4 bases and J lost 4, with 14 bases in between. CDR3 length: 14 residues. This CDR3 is CASSGTGLPETQYF. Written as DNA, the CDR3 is TGTGCCAGCAGCGGAACAGGGCTCCCAGAGACCCAGTACTTC.

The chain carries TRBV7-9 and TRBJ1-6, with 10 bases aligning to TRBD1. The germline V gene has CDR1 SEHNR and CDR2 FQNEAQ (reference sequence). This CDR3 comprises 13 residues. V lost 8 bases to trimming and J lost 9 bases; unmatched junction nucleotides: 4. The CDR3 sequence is CASEGTGVSPLHF. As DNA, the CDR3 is TGTGCCAGCGAAGGGACAGGGGTTTCACCCCTCCACTTT. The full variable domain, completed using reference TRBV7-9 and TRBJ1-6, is DTGVSQNPRHKITKRGQNVTFRCDPISEHNRLYWYRQTLGQGPEFLTYFQNEAQLEKSRLLSDRFSAERPKGSFSTLEIQRTEQGDSAMYLCASEGTGVSPLHFGNGTRLTVT.

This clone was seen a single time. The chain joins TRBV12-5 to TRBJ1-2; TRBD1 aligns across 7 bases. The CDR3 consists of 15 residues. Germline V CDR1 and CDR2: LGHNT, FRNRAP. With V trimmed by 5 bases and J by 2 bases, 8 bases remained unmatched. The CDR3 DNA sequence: TGTGCTAGTGGTCCCCTGACAGGGACCAACTATGGCTACACCTTC. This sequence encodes CASGPLTGTNYGYTF.

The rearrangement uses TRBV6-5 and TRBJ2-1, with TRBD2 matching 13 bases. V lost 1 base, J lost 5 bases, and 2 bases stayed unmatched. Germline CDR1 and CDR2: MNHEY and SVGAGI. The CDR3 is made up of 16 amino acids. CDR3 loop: CASSYWTSGGNNEQFF. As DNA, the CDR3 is TGTGCCAGCAGTTACTGGACTAGCGGGGGCAACAATGAGCAGTTCTTC.

The CDR3 region is CASSPQLAGGHETQYF. The CDR3 nucleotides are TGTGCCAGCAGCCCTCAACTAGCGGGGGGGCATGAGACCCAGTACTTC. The genes are TRBV9 and TRBJ2-5; 13 bases align to TRBD2. V lost 4 bases to trimming and J lost 5 bases; unmatched junction nucleotides: 8. The germline V gene encodes CDR1 SGDLS and CDR2 YYNGEE. This CDR3 contains 16 residues.

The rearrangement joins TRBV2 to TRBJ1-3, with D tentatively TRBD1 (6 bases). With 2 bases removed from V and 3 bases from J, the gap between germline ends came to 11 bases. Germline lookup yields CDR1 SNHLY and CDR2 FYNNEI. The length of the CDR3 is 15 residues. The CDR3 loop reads CASSETQGSGNTIYF. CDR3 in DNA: TGTGCCAGCAGTGAAACACAGGGAAGTGGAAACACCATATATTTT.

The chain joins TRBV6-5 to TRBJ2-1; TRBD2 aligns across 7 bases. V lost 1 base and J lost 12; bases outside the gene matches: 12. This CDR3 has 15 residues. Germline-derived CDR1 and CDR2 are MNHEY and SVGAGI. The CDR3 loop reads CASSYFSGVGSGQFF. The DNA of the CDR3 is TGTGCCAGCAGTTACTTCAGCGGGGTGGGAAGCGGGCAGTTCTTC.

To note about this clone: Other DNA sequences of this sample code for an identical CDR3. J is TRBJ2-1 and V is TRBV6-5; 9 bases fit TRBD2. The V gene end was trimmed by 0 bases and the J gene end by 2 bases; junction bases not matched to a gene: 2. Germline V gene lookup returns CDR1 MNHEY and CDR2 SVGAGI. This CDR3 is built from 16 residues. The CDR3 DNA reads TGTGCCAGCAGTTACTCCAGCGGGGGGACCTACAATGAGCAGTTCTTC. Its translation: CASSYSSGGTYNEQFF.

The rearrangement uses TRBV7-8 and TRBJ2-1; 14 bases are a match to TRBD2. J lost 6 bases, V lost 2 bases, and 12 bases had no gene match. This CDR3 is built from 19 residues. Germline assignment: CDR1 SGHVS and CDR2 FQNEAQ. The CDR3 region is CASSLRLAGGLIATNEQFF. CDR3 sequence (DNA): TGTGCCAGCAGCTTAAGACTAGCGGGGGGGCTCATCGCCACCAATGAGCAGTTCTTC.

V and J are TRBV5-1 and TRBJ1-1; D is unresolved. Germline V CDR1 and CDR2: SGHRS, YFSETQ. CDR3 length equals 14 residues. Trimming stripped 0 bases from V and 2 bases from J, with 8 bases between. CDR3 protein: CASSLVTENTEAFF. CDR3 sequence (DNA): TGCGCCAGCAGCTTGGTAACAGAAAACACTGAAGCTTTCTTT.

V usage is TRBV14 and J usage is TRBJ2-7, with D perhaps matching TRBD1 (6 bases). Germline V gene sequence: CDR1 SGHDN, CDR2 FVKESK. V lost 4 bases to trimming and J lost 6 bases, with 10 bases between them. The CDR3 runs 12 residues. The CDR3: CASSLPGAEQYF. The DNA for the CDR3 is TGTGCCAGCAGCCTGCCAGGGGCCGAGCAGTACTTC. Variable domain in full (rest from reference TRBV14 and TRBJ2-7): EAGVTQFPSHSVIEKGQTVTLRCDPISGHDNLYWYRRVMGKEIKFLLHFVKESKQDESGMPNNRFLAERTGGTYSTLKVQPAELEDSGVYFCASSLPGAEQYFGPGTRLTVT.

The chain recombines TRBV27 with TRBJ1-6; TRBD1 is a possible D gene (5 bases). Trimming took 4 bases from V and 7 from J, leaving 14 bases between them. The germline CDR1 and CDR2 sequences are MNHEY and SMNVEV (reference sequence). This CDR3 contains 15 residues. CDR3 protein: CASSSFDRKNSPLHF. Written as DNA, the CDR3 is TGTGCCAGCAGTTCCTTCGACAGAAAAAATTCACCCCTCCACTTT.

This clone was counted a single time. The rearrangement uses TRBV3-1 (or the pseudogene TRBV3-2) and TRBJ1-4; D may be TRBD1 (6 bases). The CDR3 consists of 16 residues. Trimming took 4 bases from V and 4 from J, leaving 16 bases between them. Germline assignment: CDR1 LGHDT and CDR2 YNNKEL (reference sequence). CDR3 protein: CASSLQGALINEKLFF. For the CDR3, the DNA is TGTGCCAGCAGCCTACAGGGCGCCCTAATTAATGAAAAACTGTTTTTT.

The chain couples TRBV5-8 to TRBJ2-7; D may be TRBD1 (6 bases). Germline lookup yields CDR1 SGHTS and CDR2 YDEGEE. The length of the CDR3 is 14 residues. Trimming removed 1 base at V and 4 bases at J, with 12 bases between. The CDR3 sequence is CASSLSGVGYEQYF. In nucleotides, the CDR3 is TGTGCCAGCAGCTTGTCAGGGGTAGGGTACGAGCAGTACTTC.